The rows below give T cell receptor beta chains drawn from one sample of a study of graft-versus-host responses after intestinal transplantation. The assay was immunoSEQ multiplex PCR, and TCRdb's table has in-frame clones only and misses some. The sample contains about 12,000 clones, approximately 84% of which appear only once. The material sequenced was PBMCs, taken about 300 days after intestinal transplant. These receptors came from a human patient who received an intestinal transplant, so some T cells may come from the graft donor. Each CDR3 is given with its conserved first and last residue. A D gene is named only where the DNA matches it firmly. Expanded clones get a size class; other rows say once, few or many, or leave the size out.

>TRBD1|-|TRBV6-5|TRBJ2-7
CASSWQGARSYEQYF
TGTGCCAGCAGTTGGCAGGGGGCGAGGAGCTACGAGCAGTACTTC
>-|-|TRBV29-1|TRBJ2-1
CSVRRTEQFF
TGCAGCGTTCGCCGGACTGAGCAGTTCTTC
>-|-|TRBV11-2|TRBJ2-5
CASSLVPGRAGWETQYF
TGTGCCAGCAGCTTAGTTCCAGGCAGGGCGGGTTGGGAGACCCAGTACTTC
>TRBD1|-|TRBV5-4|TRBJ2-1
CASSLGQGAGNEQFF
TGTGCCAGCAGCCTGGGACAGGGGGCGGGCAATGAGCAGTTCTTC
>TRBD1|-|TRBV13|TRBJ2-7
CASSQGPDRGHEQYF
TGTGCCAGCAGCCAGGGGCCAGACAGGGGCCACGAGCAGTACTTC
>TRBD2|-|TRBV19|TRBJ2-5
CASSIVASGIGETQYF
TGTGCCAGTAGTATAGTAGCTAGCGGGATCGGCGAGACCCAGTACTTC
>TRBD2|-|TRBV28|TRBJ2-7
CASSLSLAGEYEQYF
TGTGCCAGCAGTTTATCCCTAGCGGGAGAGTACGAGCAGTACTTC
>-|once|TRBV6-5|TRBJ1-1
CASSLGVSSQAFF
TGTGCCAGCAGTCTGGGGGTCAGTTCGCAAGCTTTCTTT
>-|-|TRBV27|TRBJ2-7
CASSLLPYSPYEQYF
TGTGCCAGCAGTTTATTGCCCTACAGTCCCTACGAGCAGTACTTC
>-|-|TRBV7-3|TRBJ2-1
CASSRWHRFSMYNEQFF
TGTGCCAGCAGCCGCTGGCATAGGTTTTCAATGTACAATGAGCAGTTCTTC
>TRBD2|-|TRBV30|TRBJ2-7
CAWRIGLGLSYEQYF
TGTGCCTGGCGCATAGGACTAGGCCTCTCCTACGAGCAGTACTTC
>TRBD2|-|TRBV6-6|TRBJ2-2
CASSTGLAENTGELFF
TGTGCCAGCAGTACGGGACTAGCGGAAAACACCGGGGAGCTGTTTTTT